This TCR beta chain was found in a study of OX40 agonist ivuxolimab in advanced cancers. Study at large: Every patient in dose escalation had hepatocellular carcinoma, melanoma, renal cell or head and neck cancer.

Study results and limitations: The work left the antigen specificity of expanded peripheral T cells undetermined.

V was shortened by 4 bases and J by 3 bases, with 14 bases between the two germline ends. CDR1 and CDR2 from the germline V gene are SGDLS and YYNGEE. The CDR3 sequence is 14 residues long. In regard to this clone: Its antigen is undetermined.

Here immunoSEQ multiplex PCR was the method, and the copy in TCRdb shows in-frame clones only, minus some. The table shows about 73,000 clones, with about nine tenths occurring only once. The clonotype originates from an adult with an advanced solid tumor such as melanoma, head and neck, liver or kidney cancer. The starting material was CD4+ or CD8+ T cells sorted from blood, obtained in a trial of the OX40 agonist ivuxolimab. The rearrangement uses TRBV9 and TRBJ2-7; D unclear. The CDR3 region is CASSPAGDGYEQYF. The CDR3 coding sequence is TGTGCCAGCAGCCCTGCTGGGGATGGCTACGAGCAGTACTTC.